The rows below give T cell receptor beta chains drawn from one sample of a study of early T cells in non-severe SARS-CoV-2 infection. Via MiXCR, TCRdb re-called the 5' RACE reads, giving one row per CDR3 protein. Among around 77,000 distinct CDR3 sequences listed, approximately 5% were seen once. The material was whole blood, obtained at baseline. These receptors were obtained from an adult who was a healthcare worker with PCR-confirmed SARS-CoV-2 infection or an uninfected control (not recorded which). Each CDR3 is given with its conserved first and last residue. The order of the fields is CDR3 length, D gene, clone size, J gene, V gene, CDR3 DNA, CDR3 protein. The D gene is left open where the match is weak. Some rows have no size entry. The others give once, few or many, or a class for an expanded clone.

length: 14; D: -; size: many; J: TRBJ2-3; V: TRBV6-6; DNA: TGTGCCAGCAGCCCCGACAGTGACACAGATACGCAGTATTTT; CDR3: CASSPDSDTDTQYF
length: 18; D: -; size: many; J: TRBJ2-1; V: TRBV7-9; DNA: TGTGCCAGCAGCTTAGGTGGGAGAGGGGCGGCCTCCTACAATGAGCAGTTCTTC; CDR3: CASSLGGRGAASYNEQFF
length: 16; D: TRBD1; size: -; J: TRBJ2-2; V: TRBV9; DNA: TGTGCCAGCAGCACCTGGACAGGGGGTTCCACCGGGGAGCTGTTTTTT; CDR3: CASSTWTGGSTGELFF
length: 11; D: TRBD1; size: -; J: TRBJ2-1; V: TRBV6-5; DNA: TGTGCCAGCAGCCAGGGGGATGAGCAGTTCTTC; CDR3: CASSQGDEQFF
length: 14; D: TRBD2; size: -; J: TRBJ2-1; V: TRBV30; DNA: TGTGCCTGGAGGACCGGCGGGGGGCACAATGAGCAGTTCTTC; CDR3: CAWRTGGGHNEQFF
length: 14; D: -; size: few; J: TRBJ1-5; V: TRBV18; DNA: TGTGCCAGCTCGCATACAGGGAGCGGGCAGCCCCAGCATTTT; CDR3: CASSHTGSGQPQHF
length: 14; D: TRBD1; size: -; J: TRBJ1-1; V: TRBV12-3/TRBV12-4; DNA: TGTGCCAGCAGTTCGGACAGGGTGAACACTGAAGCTTTCTTT; CDR3: CASSSDRVNTEAFF
length: 14; D: -; size: many; J: TRBJ2-5; V: TRBV12-3/TRBV12-4; DNA: TGTGCCAGCAGTCCCCTGGGACGGGGAGAGACCCAGTACTTC; CDR3: CASSPLGRGETQYF
length: 16; D: TRBD2; size: many; J: TRBJ2-1; V: TRBV15; DNA: TGTGCCACCAGCAGAGGAGGGACTAGCGGGATGCGTGAGCAGTTCTTC; CDR3: CATSRGGTSGMREQFF
length: 12; D: TRBD1; size: few; J: TRBJ1-6; V: TRBV4-1; DNA: TGCGCCAGCAGCCGACGGACAGGGGCCCTCCACTTT; CDR3: CASSRRTGALHF
length: 17; D: TRBD2; size: -; J: TRBJ2-1; V: TRBV7-2; DNA: TGTGCCAGCAACCCATCCGGGGTAGCGGGCCCGCCCAATGAGCAGTTCTTC; CDR3: CASNPSGVAGPPNEQFF